Described below is a single TCR beta chain sequence and its context. These data come from a study of sequential checkpoint blockade in melanoma. The wider study: Each arm's sequence ended with maintenance nivolumab.

Treatment here: randomized to nivolumab then ipilimumab (arm A) or the reverse (arm B). Only in-frame clones appear in the TCRdb table, and some are missing; sequencing was by immunoSEQ multiplex PCR. The table shows about 22,000 clones, with around 70% occurring only once. The V end lost 2 bases, the J end lost 9 bases, and 13 bases lay between the germline ends. CDR1 is SGHTA, CDR2 FQGTGA, per germline. CDR3 length: 13 residues. This TCR was recovered from a human donor with melanoma. The chain joins TRBV7-3 to TRBJ1-1; maybe TRBD1 (5 bases). The sample consisted of CD8+ T cells sorted from blood (inferred from file names), taken from a patient given nivolumab and ipilimumab in sequence. In nucleotides, the CDR3 is TGTGCCAGCAGCTTACGTCGGGGGGAAAAAGCTTTCTTT. Its protein is CASSLRRGEKAFF.